What follows are 10 T cell receptor beta chains derived from one specimen sequenced in a study of T cell repertoires in cytomegalovirus infection. The antigens for these receptors are not known. TCRdb processed the reads anew with MiXCR; each CDR3 protein has one entry. The table records hundreds of thousands of distinct CDR3 sequences, 42% of them present only once. The source material was cultured PBMCs, sampled from culture after CMV antigen stimulation. The receptors come from a human donor in good health (CMV status not recorded). Some clones in this sample may be carry-over from other donors' samples.

This clonotype showed up just a few times. The rearrangement joins TRBV12-3 or TRBV12-4 to TRBJ1-6; D not resolved. The germline V and J ends were trimmed by 6 bases and 7 bases, with 7 bases remaining between them. The CDR3 is 12 residues long. CDR3 sequence (DNA): TGTGCCAGCAGGAGTAACAATTCACCCCTCCACTTT. It translates to CASRSNNSPLHF.

This clonotype was counted ten times or more. V and J are TRBV7-2 and TRBJ2-1; 8 bases fit TRBD2. V lost 1 base, J lost 9 bases, and 11 bases stayed unmatched. The CDR3 spans 16 residues. Per the germline V gene, CDR1 is SGHTA and CDR2 is FQGNSA. This CDR3 is CASSLEGGRFTIEQFF. The DNA of the CDR3 is TGTGCCAGCAGCTTAGAGGGCGGGAGGTTTACAATTGAGCAGTTCTTC.

This clonotype has a handful of counts. CDR3: CASSLRTPYNEQFF. The CDR3 DNA follows: TGCGCCAGCAGCCTTAGAACACCTTACAATGAGCAGTTCTTC. The gene calls are TRBV4-3 and TRBJ2-1; D call uncertain. V lost 4 bases to trimming and J lost 4 bases, with 11 bases between them. There are 14 residues in the CDR3. Looked up from germline, CDR1 is LGHNA and CDR2 is YSLEER.

The CDR3 sequence is CASSPRGLGQETQYF. As DNA, the CDR3 is TGTGCCAGCAGCCCAAGGGGACTAGGGCAAGAGACCCAGTACTTC. The rearrangement links TRBV7-6 to TRBJ2-5; 8 nucleotides align to TRBD2. Germline CDR1 and CDR2: SGHVS and FNYEAQ. This CDR3 has 15 residues. V shed 5 bases, J shed 2 bases, and the junction held 7 bases outside the gene matches.

The chain joins TRBV2 to TRBJ2-1; 8 bases are a match to TRBD1. Looked up from germline, CDR1 is SNHLY and CDR2 is FYNNEI. Trimming took 5 bases from V and 1 from J; bases not matched to a gene: 10. The CDR3 sequence is 17 residues long. The DNA for the CDR3 is TGTGCCAGCAGTCCCAGAGGACAGGGTCGATCCTACAATGAGCAGTTCTTC. Its protein product is CASSPRGQGRSYNEQFF. The variable domain in full, completed from reference TRBV2 and TRBJ2-1, reads EPEVTQTPSHQVTQMGQEVILRCVPISNHLYFYWYRQILGQKVEFLVSFYNNEISEKSEIFDDQFSVERPDGSNFTLKIRSTKLEDSAMYFCASSPRGQGRSYNEQFFGPGTRLTVL.

This clonotype was picked up many times. The V and J genes are TRBV12-3 or TRBV12-4 and TRBJ1-5; D possibly corresponds to TRBD1 (5 bases). The ends were cut back, 6 bases at V and 1 base at J, with 13 bases in the middle. The CDR3 sequence is 15 residues long. For the CDR3, the DNA is TGTGCCAGCAGGGCTGGACAACAGAGCAATCAGCCCCAGCATTTT. Its protein product is CASRAGQQSNQPQHF.

CDR3 DNA sequence: TGCGGCCGAGGGCGGGAGGGCCTAGATACGCAGTATTTT. Protein product: CGRGREGLDTQYF. The V and J genes are TRBV20-1 and TRBJ2-3; TRBD2 aligns across 9 bases. The CDR3 sequence is 13 residues long. CDR1 and CDR2 (germline): DFQATT, SNEGSKA (reference sequence).

The chain links TRBV7-2 to TRBJ1-2; TRBD1 matches at 9 bases. The CDR3 has 15 residues. J was trimmed by 8 bases and V by 5 bases; bases with no gene match: 12. The germline V gene encodes CDR1 SGHTA and CDR2 FQGNSA. The CDR3 reads CASSETDRGKMGYTF. CDR3 bases: TGTGCCAGCAGCGAAACAGACAGGGGGAAGATGGGCTACACCTTC.

The chain employs TRBV29-1 and TRBJ1-6, with D possibly TRBD1 on 6 matching bases. Deletions cut 7 bases from V and 6 bases from J, with 16 bases between. Germline V gene data show CDR1 as SQVTM and CDR2 as ANQGSEA. The CDR3 consists of 14 residues. In DNA form, the CDR3 reads TGCAGCGCTCAGATGGGGGGCTCTAATTCACCCCTCCACTTT. It translates to CSAQMGGSNSPLHF. The complete variable domain, with remaining parts taken from reference TRBV29-1 and TRBJ1-6, reads SAVISQKPSRDICQRGTSLTIQCQVDSQVTMMFWYRQQPGQSLTLIATANQGSEATYESGFVIDKFPISRPNLTFSTLTVSNMSPEDSSIYLCSAQMGGSNSPLHFGNGTRLTVT.

The chain combines TRBV11-2 with TRBJ2-5; D remains unclear. The CDR3 extends over 13 amino acids. V dropped 6 bases and J dropped 2 bases, with 10 bases sitting between them. The germline V gene encodes CDR1 SGHAT and CDR2 FQNNGV. The CDR3 DNA reads as TGTGCCAGCAGACACGGGTGGCAAGAGACCCAGTACTTC. Encoded protein: CASRHGWQETQYF.